The clone carrying this TCR beta chain was picked up many times. The CDR3 spans 14 residues. Per the germline V gene, CDR1 is ENHRY and CDR2 is SYGVKD. V trimming: 3 bases; J trimming: 5 bases; junction bases outside the gene matches: 5. In TCRdb, the RT-PCR reads were re-called with MiXCR into one record per CDR3 protein. The data hold approximately 720,000 distinct CDR3 sequences, with 14% observed a single time. This sequence joins TRBV10-3 and TRBJ2-5; 8 bases fit TRBD1. The sample taken for sequencing was memory CD4+ T cells from blood. This clonotype was obtained from a female donor in good health, serving as a healthy control. The CDR3, as DNA: TGTGCCATCAGTGACGGCAGGGGGCTTGAGACCCAGTACTTC. Translation gives CAISDGRGLETQYF.